This record concerns one T cell receptor (beta chain) sequence. Antigen unknown. Sequencing was performed with immunoSEQ multiplex PCR; in TCRdb, only in-frame clones are kept and a portion is missing. Among some 80,000 clones, approximately 90% were seen once, and the ten largest hold about 7%. The junction had 1 base not matched to a gene; V was cut back by 6 bases and J by 0 bases. This CDR3 comprises 14 residues. Germline CDR1 reads LNHDA; CDR2 reads SQIVND (reference sequence). These data are taken from a study of identifying expanded T cells in peripheral blood. Study-wide results and caveats: Over about two and four weeks, about 15 and 18 clones changed, versus 1.2 between replicates.

This chain uses TRBV19 with TRBJ2-3; TRBD2 agrees at 9 bases. The source is a person between 18 and 75 years old in good health. The specimen sequenced was blood. The CDR3 loop reads CASRREGSTDTQYF. The CDR3 nucleotides are TGTGCCAGTAGGCGGGAGGGTAGCACAGATACGCAGTATTTT.